This T cell receptor (beta chain) was profiled in a study of T cell responses to AZD1222 COVID-19 vaccine. Study summary: Second-dose schedules of about 4 or about 12 weeks were combined.

Sequencing was performed with immunoSEQ multiplex PCR; in TCRdb, only in-frame clones are kept and a portion is missing. The data hold fewer than 100,000 clones, with approximately 94% observed a single time. Study-wide findings and caveats: Spike-specific TCR breadth and depth were elevated following two AZD1222 doses. CD4 TCRs covered the whole spike, strongest at regions 160-218 and 743-854. The study reported that nearly half of spike-specific TCRs target unmutated variant regions.

A remark on this clone: Its antigen is unidentified.

Trimming removed 0 bases at V and 4 bases at J, with 14 bases between. Germline loops: CDR1 SGHRS, CDR2 YFSETQ. The CDR3 runs to 15 residues. The J gene is TRBJ2-7, the V gene TRBV5-1; D might be TRBD2 (5 bases). The sequence was collected from an adult in good health. Specimen: peripheral blood, collected on day 0 of AZD1222 vaccination. The CDR3 DNA sequence: TGCGCCAGCAGCTTGGATCTCCGGGGTACTTACGAGCAGTACTTC. This encodes CASSLDLRGTYEQYF.